These 16 T cell receptor beta chains originate from one sample sequenced in a study of blood T cell repertoires in COVID-19. Some clones are missing from TCRdb's copy, which holds only in-frame ones; the method was immunoSEQ multiplex PCR. The table shows a few hundred thousand clones, with about 80% occurring only once. Material: PBMCs or T cells enriched from blood (not recorded which). These receptors were taken from a man aged 45 to 65 who had recovered from COVID-19.

This chain connects TRBV2 to TRBJ2-7; TRBD2 matches 7 bases. The CDR3 totals 14 residues. Germline V CDR1 and CDR2: SNHLY, FYNNEI. V gave up 6 bases and J gave up 2 bases; unmatched junction bases: 7. CDR3 nucleotides: TGTGCCAGCAGAGCCGGGGGGTCGACCTACGAGCAGTACTTC. Translated: CASRAGGSTYEQYF.

Points on this clone: The same CDR3 arises from other DNA sequences in this sample as well. The chain links TRBV7-3 to TRBJ2-3, with D possibly TRBD2 on 5 matching bases. Per the germline V gene, CDR1 is SGHTA and CDR2 is FQGTGA. V was trimmed by 2 bases and J by 4 bases, leaving 10 bases between them. The CDR3 totals 14 residues. The CDR3 protein is CASSLGLAADTQYF. Here the CDR3 DNA reads TGTGCCAGCAGCTTAGGTCTAGCAGCAGATACGCAGTATTTT.

J is TRBJ2-2 and V is TRBV9, with TRBD1 matching 7 bases. CDR3 length: 17 residues. Per germline, CDR1 SGDLS and CDR2 YYNGEE. With V trimmed by 0 bases and J by 0 bases, 5 bases remained unmatched. The CDR3 sequence: CASSVAVQGANTGELFF. For the CDR3, the DNA is TGTGCCAGCAGCGTAGCTGTGCAGGGGGCGAACACCGGGGAGCTGTTTTTT.

The chain has TRBV24-1 and TRBJ2-1; maybe TRBD1 (5 bases). V lost 8 bases and J 8 bases, leaving 18 bases between the germline ends. The CDR3 extends over 14 amino acids. CDR1 and CDR2 (germline): KGHDR, SFDVKD. Here the CDR3 DNA reads TGTGCCACCACGTCAGGGCCTCCCGCCGATGAGCAGTTCTTC. This encodes CATTSGPPADEQFF.

The rearrangement uses TRBV6-6 and TRBJ1-1; tentative D call: TRBD1 (6 bases). From germline, CDR1 is MNHNY and CDR2 SVGAGI (reference sequence). The V end lost 3 bases, the J end lost 4 bases, and 15 bases lay between the germline ends. The CDR3 contains 15 residues. CDR3 bases: TGTGCCAGCAGTTATGAGGGCAGGGGTGGCACTGAAGCTTTCTTT. Translation gives CASSYEGRGGTEAFF.

The chain is built from TRBV2 and TRBJ1-3, with 10 bases identical to TRBD1. The germline CDR1 and CDR2 sequences are SNHLY and FYNNEI. The trim removed 7 bases at V and 0 bases at J, leaving 6 bases unmatched. This CDR3 comprises 16 residues. The CDR3 is CASTRQGAISGNTIYF. The CDR3 nucleotides are TGTGCCAGCACCAGACAGGGGGCGATCTCTGGAAACACCATATATTTT.

This clone appeared once. V and J are TRBV2 and TRBJ2-5; weak D call: TRBD1 (5 bases). The CDR3 sequence is 15 residues long. V was cut by 2 bases and J by 5 bases, with 15 bases left in between. Germline values: CDR1 SNHLY, CDR2 FYNNEI. The CDR3 here is CASSEQGRSRETQYF. Here the CDR3 DNA reads TGTGCCAGCAGTGAACAGGGAAGGTCGCGGGAGACCCAGTACTTC. The full variable domain, in which reference TRBV2 and TRBJ2-5 provide the parts outside the CDR3, is EPEVTQTPSHQVTQMGQEVILRCVPISNHLYFYWYRQILGQKVEFLVSFYNNEISEKSEIFDDQFSVERPDGSNFTLKIRSTKLEDSAMYFCASSEQGRSRETQYFGPGTRLLVL.

The rearrangement joins TRBV25-1 to TRBJ2-7; possibly TRBD2 for D (5 bases). The CDR3 is made up of 12 amino acids. Trimming left V 6 bases short and J 4 bases short, with 10 bases between. Looked up from germline, CDR1 is MGHDK and CDR2 is SYGVNS. The CDR3 region is CASRTGIYEQYF. DNA for the CDR3: TGTGCCAGCAGGACGGGGATTTACGAGCAGTACTTC.

The CDR3 region is CASKWGDEAYTQYF. The CDR3 nucleotides read TGTGCCAGCAAGTGGGGGGACGAGGCATATACGCAGTATTTT. V gene TRBV6-5 combines with J gene TRBJ2-3; a weak D match, TRBD2 (6 bases). Germline CDR1 reads MNHEY; CDR2 reads SVGAGI. The CDR3 spans 14 residues. V gave up 7 bases and J gave up 7 bases, with 18 bases separating them.

The sample holds one count of this clone. The chain carries TRBV6-2 or TRBV6-3 and TRBJ2-1; 13 positions match TRBD2. The length of the CDR3 is 15 residues. Germline CDR1 and CDR2: MNHEY and SVGEGT. With V trimmed by 6 bases and J by 6 bases, 5 bases remained unmatched. CDR3 sequence: CASSITSGGANEQFF. DNA for the CDR3: TGTGCCAGCAGCATTACTAGCGGGGGGGCCAATGAGCAGTTCTTC.

The CDR3 sequence is CASSPYRMDQPQHF. CDR3 DNA sequence: TGTGCCAGCAGCCCATACAGGATGGATCAGCCCCAGCATTTT. J is TRBJ1-5 and V is TRBV7-2; D might be TRBD1 (5 bases). Germline values: CDR1 SGHTA, CDR2 FQGNSA. With 5 bases removed from V and 5 bases from J, the gap between germline ends came to 13 bases. This CDR3 comprises 14 residues.

The J gene is TRBJ2-1, the V gene TRBV9, with TRBD1 identical over 8 bases. Per the germline V gene, CDR1 is SGDLS and CDR2 is YYNGEE. With 6 bases clipped from V and 2 bases from J, the junction kept 7 bases outside the gene matches. CDR3 length: 15 residues. This chain's CDR3 is CASTSRDRTYNEQFF. The CDR3 DNA follows: TGTGCCAGCACGAGCCGGGACAGGACCTACAATGAGCAGTTCTTC.

This chain connects TRBV19 to TRBJ2-5; 11 bases match TRBD2. V dropped 5 bases and J dropped 4; count of bases not matched to a gene: 18. CDR3 length: 19 amino acids. Germline V gene sequence: CDR1 LNHDA, CDR2 SQIVND (reference sequence). CDR3 region: CASSHRFGLAGEDGETQYF. The CDR3 bases are TGTGCCAGTAGTCACAGGTTCGGACTAGCGGGTGAGGACGGAGAGACCCAGTACTTC.

The rearrangement joins TRBV19 to TRBJ1-1, with a possible D match to TRBD1 (5 bases). V was shortened by 3 bases and J by 2 bases, with 10 bases between the two germline ends. Germline V CDR1 and CDR2: LNHDA, SQIVND (reference sequence). This CDR3 comprises 14 residues. CDR3 DNA sequence: TGTGCCAGTAGTATCCGCAGGGTAAACACTGAAGCTTTCTTT. This gives the protein CASSIRRVNTEAFF. Variable domain in full (rest from reference TRBV19 and TRBJ1-1): DGGITQSPKYLFRKEGQNVTLSCEQNLNHDAMYWYRQDPGQGLRLIYYSQIVNDFQKGDIAEGYSVSREKKESFPLTVTSAQKNPTAFYLCASSIRRVNTEAFFGQGTRLTVV.

The J gene is TRBJ2-7, the V gene TRBV3-1 (or the pseudogene TRBV3-2); 11 nucleotides agree with TRBD2. The ends lost 4 bases at V and 5 bases at J; junction bases unmatched: 1. The germline V gene has CDR1 LGHDT and CDR2 YNNKEL (reference sequence). This CDR3 is built from 13 residues. The CDR3 spells CASSLAGGDEQYF. CDR3 coding DNA: TGTGCCAGCAGCCTAGCGGGAGGGGACGAGCAGTACTTC.

V and J are TRBV30 and TRBJ1-1, with unresolved D. V was trimmed by 8 bases and J by 0 bases, leaving 10 bases between them. CDR1 and CDR2 (germline): GTSNPN, SVGIG (reference sequence). The CDR3 is 12 residues long. CDR3 sequence (DNA): TGTGCCCGTATCGGGGTGAACACTGAAGCTTTCTTT. Its translation: CARIGVNTEAFF.